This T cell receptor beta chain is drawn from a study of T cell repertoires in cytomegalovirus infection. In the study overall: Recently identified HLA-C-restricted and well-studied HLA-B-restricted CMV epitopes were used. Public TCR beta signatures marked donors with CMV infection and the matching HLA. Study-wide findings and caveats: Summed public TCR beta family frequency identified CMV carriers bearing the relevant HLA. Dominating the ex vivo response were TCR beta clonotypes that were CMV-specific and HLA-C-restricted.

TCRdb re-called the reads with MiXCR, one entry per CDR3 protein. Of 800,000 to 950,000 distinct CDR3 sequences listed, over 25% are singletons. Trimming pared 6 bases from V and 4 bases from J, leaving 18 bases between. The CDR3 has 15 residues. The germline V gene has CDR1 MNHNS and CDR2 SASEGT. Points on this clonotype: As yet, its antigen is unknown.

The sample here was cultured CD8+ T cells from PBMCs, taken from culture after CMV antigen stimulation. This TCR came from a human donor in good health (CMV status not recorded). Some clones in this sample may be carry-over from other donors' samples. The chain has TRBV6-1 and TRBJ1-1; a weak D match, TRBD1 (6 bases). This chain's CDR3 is CASSMFGGPSTEAFF. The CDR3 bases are TGTGCCAGCAGCATGTTCGGGGGGCCCAGCACTGAAGCTTTCTTT.